Listed below are T cell receptor beta chains from one sample, sequenced in a study of T-cell reconstitution after alpha-beta-depleted transplantation in children. From the PCR reads, TCRdb called clonotypes with MiXCR, one entry per CDR3 protein. The sample lists about 360,000 distinct CDR3 sequences, roughly 14% occurring once. Sequenced here: PBMCs, sampled from the stem cell graft. Source of these receptors: a human donor who donated a stem cell graft to a child with Fanconi anemia. The CDR3 runs from the conserved cysteine through the conserved F or W. The D gene is left open where the match is weak. Clone size is shown for a subset of rows, as once, few, many or a class of expanded clone.

V: TRBV5-1
J: TRBJ1-4
size: many
D: NA
CDR3: CASSLGGGPSTNEKLFF
DNA: TGCGCCAGCAGCTTAGGGGGGGGGCCTTCAACTAATGAAAAACTGTTTTTT

V: TRBV5-1
J: TRBJ2-3
size: few
D: NA
CDR3: CASTRGSSGLSTDTQYF
DNA: TGCGCCAGCACCCGGGGGTCCAGCGGGTTAAGCACAGATACGCAGTATTTT

V: TRBV4-3
J: TRBJ1-1
size: many
D: TRBD1
CDR3: CASSFRTGGAFF
DNA: TGCGCCAGCAGCTTCCGGACAGGGGGAGCTTTCTTT

V: TRBV12-3/TRBV12-4
J: TRBJ2-3
size: NA
D: TRBD2
CDR3: CASTLSGTSGGDTQYF
DNA: TGTGCCAGCACCCTCTCCGGGACTAGCGGGGGAGATACGCAGTATTTT

V: TRBV20-1
J: TRBJ2-1
size: many
D: NA
CDR3: CSASTDREEIGEQFF
DNA: TGCAGTGCTTCCACCGACAGGGAGGAAATAGGTGAGCAGTTCTTC

V: TRBV4-3
J: TRBJ2-1
size: few
D: TRBD2
CDR3: CASSQDLGGAYNEQFF
DNA: TGCGCCAGCAGCCAAGATTTGGGGGGGGCCTACAATGAGCAGTTCTTC

V: TRBV5-1
J: TRBJ2-3
size: NA
D: NA
CDR3: CASSRGDRIDTQYF
DNA: TGCGCCAGCAGCCGCGGGGACAGAATAGATACGCAGTATTTT

V: TRBV20-1
J: TRBJ1-1
size: NA
D: TRBD1
CDR3: CSATTGGGLGTEAFF
DNA: TGCAGTGCTACAACAGGGGGCGGGTTGGGCACTGAAGCTTTCTTT

V: TRBV5-1
J: TRBJ1-1
size: few
D: NA
CDR3: CASSLVSSGSTEAFF
DNA: TGCGCCAGCAGCTTGGTCAGTAGTGGGAGCACTGAAGCTTTCTTT

V: TRBV12-3/TRBV12-4
J: TRBJ1-5
size: NA
D: NA
CDR3: CAVGLGNQPQHF
DNA: TGTGCCGTCGGGTTGGGCAATCAGCCCCAGCATTTT

V: TRBV5-1
J: TRBJ2-1
size: NA
D: TRBD2
CDR3: CASSLAYTSGEMIPYNEQFF
DNA: TGCGCCAGCAGCTTGGCCTATACTAGCGGGGAGATGATACCCTACAATGAGCAGTTCTTC

V: TRBV5-1
J: TRBJ2-1
size: few
D: TRBD2
CDR3: CASSLASGGGNEQFF
DNA: TGCGCCAGCAGCTTGGCCAGCGGGGGGGGGAATGAGCAGTTCTTC

V: TRBV5-1
J: TRBJ2-1
size: few
D: TRBD2
CDR3: CASSPGEAGGGYNEQFF
DNA: TGCGCCAGCAGCCCTGGGGAGGCGGGGGGAGGCTACAATGAGCAGTTCTTC